One T cell receptor (beta chain) is described in this entry. Its cognate antigen is unknown. Autologous stem cell transplantation was followed by relapse in every patient, and brentuximab vedotin exposure varied. The CD8+ T cells came from thawed PBMCs through magnetic negative selection. The CDR3 is made up of 18 amino acids. The J segment lost 3 bases and the V segment lost 4 bases, leaving 14 bases of the junction unmatched. Germline values: CDR1 SGHKS, CDR2 YYEKEE (reference sequence). Profiling relied on immunoSEQ multiplex PCR, and the TCRdb table lists in-frame clones only, not all of them. The data hold over 3,500 clones, with about 80% observed a single time. The source of the sample is a study of PD-1 blockade in classical Hodgkin lymphoma. Points from the study as a whole: When nivolumab was started under 1 year after ASCT, patients were excluded. Before treatment, TCR diversity in newly diagnosed patients was reportedly lower than in healthy donors.

The source material was CD8+ T cells from blood, sampled at baseline. The V and J genes are TRBV5-5 and TRBJ1-3, with 9 bases fitting TRBD1. The receptor comes from a human donor with classical Hodgkin lymphoma. This chain's CDR3 is CASSTSGTGILYGNTIYF. CDR3 nucleotide sequence: TGTGCCAGCAGCACGTCGGGGACAGGGATTCTCTATGGAAACACCATATATTTT.